This is a list of T cell receptor beta chains from one sample in a study of cytomegalovirus exposure and HLA in healthy donors. The assay was immunoSEQ multiplex PCR, and TCRdb's table has in-frame clones only and misses some. Of about 160,000 clones listed, less than 90% are singletons. What was sequenced was PBMCs. These TCRs come from a man aged 50 to 60 in good health and CMV-seropositive. The CDR3 runs from the conserved cysteine through the conserved F or W.

TRBJ2-2,TRBV18,CASSPPLTVRGELFF
TRBJ1-4,TRBV4-3,CASSQVGQGVGKLFF
TRBJ2-3,TRBV30,CAWRLAGSTDTQYF
TRBJ2-7,TRBV9,CASSVVCLHGGRVTYEQYF
TRBJ2-2,TRBV16,CASSQQGGTGELFF
TRBJ2-7,TRBV30,CACSGRAFEQYF
TRBJ2-1,TRBV4-1,CASSQPKADSYNEQFF
TRBJ2-7,TRBV28,CASRVQGAYEQYF
TRBJ2-7,TRBV5-1,CASSWRRQGAYEQYF
TRBJ2-3,TRBV5-1,CASSLGLAGVLDTQYF
TRBJ2-7,TRBV5-6,CASSLYSQGMTYEQYF
TRBJ2-2,TRBV13,CASSLGRGFSSGELFF
TRBJ1-4,TRBV25-1,CASTRSGFGEKLFF
TRBJ2-7,TRBV18,CASSELGGAYEQYF
TRBJ2-2,TRBV7-2,CASRSRGPGELFF
TRBJ1-1,TRBV20-1,CRTRGAFF
TRBJ1-1,TRBV6-5,CASSYSMTARGTEAFF
TRBJ2-7,TRBV2,CASSAQGYEQYF
TRBJ2-7,TRBV4-1,CASSQTGQGAYEQYF
TRBJ2-1,TRBV5-1,CASSLGQGGWEQFF
TRBJ2-3,TRBV27,CASRPGREGTDTQYF
TRBJ1-1,TRBV4-1,CASSQDRVRGTEAFF
TRBJ1-2,TRBV5-4,CASSLEAGRTNYGYTF
TRBJ2-7,TRBV4-3,CASSLRVGDYEQYF
TRBJ1-2,TRBV6-1,CASSEVVGEIGQVSYGYTF
TRBJ2-3,TRBV18,CASSEQQLSLRGTDTQYF
TRBJ2-7,TRBV30,CAWTHRGEQYF
TRBJ2-7,TRBV5-1,CASSLGAGGFEQYF
TRBJ2-7,TRBV5-6,CASSIGTVTYEQYF
TRBJ2-5,TRBV29-1,CSVSGQGLETQYF
TRBJ2-5,TRBV6-1,CASSSRIAGGETQYF
TRBJ2-1,TRBV30,CASQREAASYNEQFF
TRBJ2-1,TRBV27,CASSKLAGRSYNEQFF
TRBJ1-4,TRBV2,CASNNRSSNEKLFF